This T cell receptor beta chain was sequenced in a study of T cell responses to AZD1222 COVID-19 vaccine. Libraries were prepared by immunoSEQ multiplex PCR; TCRdb keeps only in-frame clonotypes and omits some of them. The data contain 150,000 to 200,000 clones, roughly 90% of them singletons. Overall study results and limits: Reportedly, nearly half the spike-specific TCRs target unmutated variant regions. With dominance at 160-218 and 743-854, vaccine-associated CD4 TCRs spanned spike. Females outnumbered males among donors, who were mostly white British; clonal diversity was possibly underestimated.

The CDR3 extends over 15 amino acids. V was clipped by 3 bases and J by 0 bases, with 10 bases between them. Germline values: CDR1 SGDLS, CDR2 YYNGEE. About this clone itself: Its matching antigen is unknown.

This receptor was obtained from an adult who received the AZD1222 COVID-19 vaccine. V gene TRBV9 combines with J gene TRBJ2-1; the D is unclear. The input for sequencing was peripheral blood, taken 28 days after the second AZD1222 dose. The CDR3 loop reads CASSESGSSYNEQFF. CDR3 nucleotides: TGTGCCAGCAGCGAATCGGGTAGCTCCTACAATGAGCAGTTCTTC.